This T cell receptor (beta chain) was profiled in a study of blood T cells in healthy people across ages. The CDR3 runs 13 residues. In germline, CDR1 is DFQATT, CDR2 SNEGSKA (reference sequence). V was trimmed by 4 bases and J by 6 bases, leaving 16 bases between them. PCR was performed a second time for about 6 to 12 cycles using a sample-barcoded 5' primer and a J-beta primer mix. In TCRdb, the 5' RACE reads were re-called with MiXCR into one record per CDR3 protein. The sample lists approximately 960,000 distinct CDR3 sequences; 25% to 35% were seen once. This clonotype was picked up many times. The same sample was also used in a study of T cells of mothers and their children. That paper states: Among related mother-child pairs, overlap was slightly higher than in unrelated pairs, though not significantly.

Sequenced material: blood. This chain uses TRBV20-1 with TRBJ2-7; no definite D call. The receptor was isolated from a woman between 35 and 50 years old in good health. CDR3 sequence reads: CSAIRPATAEQYF. The CDR3 coding sequence is TGCAGTGCTATACGACCCGCGACGGCCGAGCAGTACTTC.